These 12 T cell receptor beta chains were sequenced from one sample in a study of early T cells in non-severe SARS-CoV-2 infection. In TCRdb, the 5' RACE reads were re-called with MiXCR into one record per CDR3 protein. The sample has over 30,000 distinct CDR3 sequences; approximately 6% are singletons. Sequenced sample: whole blood. Source of these receptors: an adult who was a healthcare worker with PCR-confirmed SARS-CoV-2 infection or an uninfected control (not recorded which).

This clonotype came up a few times. The CDR3: CASSTWTGHAGNTIYF. In nucleotides, the CDR3 is TGTGCCAGCAGTACTTGGACAGGGCATGCTGGAAACACCATATATTTT. The rearrangement uses TRBV28 and TRBJ1-3; 8 nucleotides align to TRBD1. Trimming cost V 5 bases and J 2 bases; bases outside gene matches: 8. In germline, CDR1 is MDHEN, CDR2 SYDVKM. The CDR3 is 16 residues long.

This clonotype was seen a few times. The CDR3: CASRPGREKLFF. The DNA of the CDR3 is TGTGCCAGCAGACCAGGACGGGAAAAACTGTTTTTT. The chain links TRBV28 to TRBJ1-4; no clear D gene. The CDR3 has 12 amino acids. V was shortened by 6 bases and J by 8 bases, with 10 bases between the two germline ends. CDR1 and CDR2 (germline): MDHEN, SYDVKM.

This clonotype occurred many times. The chain couples TRBV7-6 to TRBJ2-2; tentative D call: TRBD1 (6 bases). V lost 6 bases, J lost 6 bases, and 17 bases lay in between. The germline gives CDR1 SGHVS, CDR2 FNYEAQ. The CDR3 consists of 15 residues. The CDR3 DNA reads as TGTGCCAGCAGGCCGGTGTCAGGGGTGGCCGGGGAGCTGTTTTTT. Encoded protein: CASRPVSGVAGELFF.

This chain joins TRBV6-5 and TRBJ2-2, with 10 bases fitting TRBD2. Per the germline V gene, CDR1 is MNHEY and CDR2 is SVGAGI. The CDR3 consists of 16 residues. V trimming: 3 bases; J trimming: 6 bases; junction bases outside the gene matches: 7. The DNA for the CDR3 is TGTGCCAGCAGTTATTTCGAGCGGGGGGGTCCCGGGGAGCTGTTTTTT. Amino acid sequence: CASSYFERGGPGELFF.

In its sample, this clonotype was seen many times. The J gene is TRBJ1-1, the V gene TRBV18; TRBD1 is a possible D gene (6 bases). V was trimmed by 4 bases and J by 5 bases, leaving 17 bases between them. CDR3 length equals 15 residues. CDR1 is KGHSH and CDR2 is LQKENI in the germline V gene. The CDR3 DNA reads as TGTGCCAGCTCACAACGCCTCAGAGGGGGAACTGAAGCTTTCTTT. Translation: CASSQRLRGGTEAFF.

This clonotype came up many times. The genes are TRBV2 and TRBJ1-5; D may be TRBD1 (5 bases). The CDR3 totals 14 residues. In germline, CDR1 is SNHLY, CDR2 FYNNEI. V lost 7 bases, J lost 4 bases, and 14 bases lay in between. This CDR3 reads CASTGLGRNQPQHF. In DNA, the CDR3 is TGTGCCAGCACCGGTCTGGGACGGAATCAGCCCCAGCATTTT. The variable domain in full, completed from reference TRBV2 and TRBJ1-5, reads EPEVTQTPSHQVTQMGQEVILRCVPISNHLYFYWYRQILGQKVEFLVSFYNNEISEKSEIFDDQFSVERPDGSNFTLKIRSTKLEDSAMYFCASTGLGRNQPQHFGDGTRLSIL.

This clonotype came up many times. The CDR3 DNA sequence: TGTGCCAGCAGAACCGGGACCGCAAAAGAGACCCAGTACTTC. Protein product: CASRTGTAKETQYF. This chain connects TRBV12-3 or TRBV12-4 to TRBJ2-5; D could derive from TRBD1 or TRBD2 (5 bases each). V lost 6 bases, J lost 3 bases, and 14 bases lay in between. CDR3 size: 14 residues.

V usage is TRBV7-9 and J usage is TRBJ1-4; a possible D gene is TRBD1 (6 bases). The germline V and J ends were trimmed by 6 bases and 15 bases, with 17 bases remaining between them. Per germline, CDR1 SEHNR and CDR2 FQNEAQ (reference sequence). The CDR3 runs 12 residues. The CDR3 spells CASSHNQGPMFF. As DNA, the CDR3 is TGTGCCAGCAGTCATAATCAGGGGCCTATGTTTTTT.

This clonotype has a count of ten or more. The chain carries TRBV6-2 or TRBV6-3 and TRBJ2-1; D perhaps matches TRBD2 (7 bases). Between the trimmed V and J ends, which lost 3 bases and 7 bases, there was a span of 16 bases. Germline V lookup: CDR1 MNHEY, CDR2 SVGEGT. The CDR3 spans 15 residues. In DNA form, the CDR3 reads TGTGCCAGCAGTTATGGGGGGGGGCGCGTAAATGAGCAGTTCTTC. Its translation is CASSYGGGRVNEQFF.

This clonotype has a count of ten or more. V is TRBV28 and J is TRBJ2-7; D is unresolved. Trimming took 4 bases from V and 3 from J, leaving 7 bases between them. CDR1 is MDHEN, CDR2 SYDVKM, per germline. The CDR3 covers 12 residues. DNA for the CDR3: TGTGCCAGCAGTTCACTGATCTACGAGCAGTACTTC. The encoded protein is CASSSLIYEQYF.

This clonotype has a count of ten or more. V is TRBV19 and J is TRBJ2-1; weak D call: TRBD1 (6 bases). Per germline, CDR1 LNHDA and CDR2 SQIVND (reference sequence). V was shortened by 6 bases and J by 3 bases, with 6 bases between the two germline ends. There are 12 residues in the CDR3. Here the CDR3 DNA reads TGTGCCAGTAGAGGGGGCTACAATGAGCAGTTCTTC. Translation gives CASRGGYNEQFF.

The chain links TRBV27 to TRBJ1-1; D may be TRBD1 (5 bases). Trimming pared 8 bases from V and 6 bases from J, leaving 7 bases between. Germline-derived CDR1 and CDR2 are MNHEY and SMNVEV (reference sequence). There are 10 residues in the CDR3. CDR3 DNA sequence: TGTGCCAGCCGGGGCTCTGAAGCTTTCTTT. Protein: CASRGSEAFF.